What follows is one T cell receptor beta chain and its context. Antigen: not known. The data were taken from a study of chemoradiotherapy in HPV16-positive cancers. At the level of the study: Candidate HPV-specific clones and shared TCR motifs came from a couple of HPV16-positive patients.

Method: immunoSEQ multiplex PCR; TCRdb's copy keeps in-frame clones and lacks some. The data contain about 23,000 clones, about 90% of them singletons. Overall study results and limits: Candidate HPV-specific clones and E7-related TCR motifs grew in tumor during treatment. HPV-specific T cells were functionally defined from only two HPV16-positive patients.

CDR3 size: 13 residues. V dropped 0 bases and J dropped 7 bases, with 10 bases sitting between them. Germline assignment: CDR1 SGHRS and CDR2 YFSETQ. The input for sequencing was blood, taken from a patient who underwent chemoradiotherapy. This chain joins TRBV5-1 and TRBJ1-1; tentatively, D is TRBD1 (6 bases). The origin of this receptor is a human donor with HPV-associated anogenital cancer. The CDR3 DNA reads TGCGCCAGCAGCTTGGCAGGGGTTGGTGAAGCTTTCTTT. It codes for CASSLAGVGEAFF.